This TCR beta chain was sequenced in a study of monozygotic twins with inflammatory bowel disease. Details on this clonotype: No antigen is known for it.

Whole blood that had not undergone T cell sorting provided the isolated total RNA. Study results and limitations: Fewer shared clonotypes with others were found in IBD patients than in healthy twins, especially with disease activity.

The CDR3 contains 11 residues. UMIs that had a 6-nucleotide sample barcode were put in using template switching. TCRdb re-analyzed the 5' RACE reads; it lists each CDR3 protein once, without DNA. In total, the table holds roughly 170,000 distinct CDR3 sequences. The J gene is TRBJ2-3, the V gene TRBV12-3 or TRBV12-4. This clonotype originated in a human donor with ulcerative colitis or Crohn's disease, or a healthy co-twin of an affected twin (not recorded which). The source material was blood. The chain's CDR3 is CASSVGDTQYF.